These 30 T cell receptor beta chains originate from one sample sequenced in a study of T-cell memory formation after mild COVID-19. TCRdb reanalysed the 5' RACE reads using MiXCR and keeps one entry per CDR3 protein. Of roughly 350,000 distinct CDR3 sequences in the sample, roughly an eighth were seen once. The sequenced sample consisted of PBMCs or a T cell subset sorted from them (not recorded which). These receptors were obtained from a man between 18 and 29 years old who had mild COVID-19 (a few samples of this study predate the infection). Cell type and time point are not known.

This clonotype was counted a few times. The genes are TRBV9 and TRBJ1-4; 7 bases map to TRBD1. The V segment lost 6 bases and the J segment 7 bases; nucleotides outside the gene matches: 12. The CDR3 loop spans 15 amino acids. Germline V gives CDR1 SGDLS, CDR2 YYNGEE. The CDR3 loop reads CASTRSGGSSEKLFF. In nucleotides, the CDR3 is TGTGCCAGCACCCGATCAGGGGGGTCGAGTGAAAAACTGTTTTTT.

The V gene is TRBV6-2 or TRBV6-3, the J gene TRBJ1-2; 7 bases agree with TRBD1. V shed 2 bases and J 2 bases; nucleotides not matched to a gene: 2. In germline, CDR1 is MNHEY, CDR2 SVGEGT. The CDR3 has 14 residues. CDR3 loop: CASSYLGQNYGYTF. CDR3 DNA sequence: TGTGCCAGCAGTTACCTGGGACAGAACTATGGCTACACCTTC.

This clonotype was recorded a few times. The chain links TRBV15 to TRBJ2-3, with D unclear. Germline loops: CDR1 LNHNV, CDR2 YYDKDF (reference sequence). The V gene lost 0 bases and the J gene lost 6 bases, with 7 bases spanning the gap. The CDR3 sequence is 13 residues long. CDR3 bases: TGTGCCACCAGCAGAGAGGCCAGCGATACGCAGTATTTT. Amino acids: CATSREASDTQYF.

The chain carries TRBV4-3 and TRBJ1-6; D is unclear. Trimming cost V 1 base and J 7 bases, with 14 bases left between them. CDR1 LGHNA and CDR2 YSLEER come from the germline V gene. The CDR3 covers 16 residues. CDR3: CASSQGPPGSNSPLHF. As DNA, the CDR3 is TGCGCCAGCAGCCAAGGTCCCCCGGGCTCCAATTCACCCCTCCACTTT.

This clonotype was observed many times. The chain has TRBV7-9 and TRBJ2-7, with D perhaps matching TRBD1 (5 bases). V was cut by 4 bases and J by 4 bases, with 17 bases left in between. The CDR3 totals 15 residues. Per germline, CDR1 SEHNR and CDR2 FQNEAQ (reference sequence). CDR3: CASSSGAGQLYEQYF. In DNA form, the CDR3 reads TGTGCCAGCAGCTCCGGAGCAGGGCAGTTATACGAGCAGTACTTC.

The chain has TRBV5-6 and TRBJ1-6, with D uncertain. V lost 0 bases and J 7 bases, leaving 11 bases between the germline ends. The CDR3 has 15 residues. The germline CDR1 and CDR2 sequences are SGHDT and YYEEEE. The CDR3 region has the DNA TGTGCCAGCAGCTTGGTGGCAGGCTTAAATTCACCCCTCCACTTT. It translates to CASSLVAGLNSPLHF.

The J gene is TRBJ2-2, the V gene TRBV11-3; D might be TRBD1 or TRBD2, each matching 5 bases. Germline assignment: CDR1 SGHNT and CDR2 YENEEA. CDR3 length equals 15 residues. V gave up 5 bases and J gave up 3 bases, with 13 bases separating them. The CDR3 DNA reads TGTGCCAGCAGCACAGGACCGAGGGACACCGGGGAGCTGTTTTTT. Residues: CASSTGPRDTGELFF.

The chain links TRBV4-1 to TRBJ2-2; a weak D match, TRBD2 (5 bases). The CDR3 consists of 14 residues. Trimming took 1 base from V and 7 from J, leaving 10 bases between them. Germline CDR1 MGHRA, CDR2 YSYEKL. CDR3: CASSQGELVGELFF. The DNA of the CDR3 is TGCGCCAGCAGCCAAGGGGAGCTGGTCGGGGAGCTGTTTTTT.

This clonotype was observed a handful of times. The chain carries TRBV4-2 and TRBJ1-6; D remains unclear. This CDR3 contains 15 residues. The V and J ends lost 0 bases and 4 bases respectively, with 7 bases between them. In germline, CDR1 is LGHNA, CDR2 YNFKEQ. The CDR3 reads CASSQEAVYNSPLHF. CDR3 sequence (DNA): TGTGCCAGCAGCCAAGAGGCAGTTTATAATTCACCCCTCCACTTT.

The chain carries TRBV4-1 and TRBJ1-1; 9 bases map to TRBD1. The CDR3 sequence is 18 residues long. The ends lost 7 bases at V and 5 bases at J; junction bases unmatched: 20. The germline V gene has CDR1 MGHRA and CDR2 YSYEKL. The CDR3 protein is CASTTGGVGLGWNTEAFF. DNA of the CDR3: TGCGCCAGCACCACAGGGGGCGTGGGACTTGGGTGGAATACTGAAGCTTTCTTT.

This clonotype was seen a handful of times. The chain employs TRBV6-6 and TRBJ1-3; 8 positions agree with TRBD1. Losses at the gene ends were 5 bases for V and 4 bases for J; bases not matched to a gene: 4. This CDR3 is built from 14 residues. Germline V gene data show CDR1 as MNHNY and CDR2 as SVGAGI (reference sequence). The CDR3 loop reads CASSGQGFGNTIYF. The CDR3 DNA follows: TGTGCCAGCAGTGGACAGGGATTCGGAAACACCATATATTTT.

This clonotype has a handful of counts. The V and J genes are TRBV5-5 and TRBJ2-7; D possibly corresponds to TRBD2 (6 bases). In germline, CDR1 is SGHKS, CDR2 YYEKEE (reference sequence). The CDR3 totals 14 residues. Deletions cut 0 bases from V and 6 bases from J, with 13 bases between. The CDR3 region is CASSLEVRGFEQYV. CDR3 DNA sequence: TGTGCCAGCAGCTTGGAAGTGCGGGGTTTCGAGCAGTACGTC.

This clonotype came up a few times. This chain joins TRBV15 and TRBJ2-1; D is possibly TRBD1 (5 bases). The CDR3 extends over 12 amino acids. Trimming cost V 1 base and J 9 bases, with 7 bases left between them. Germline V gene sequence: CDR1 LNHNV, CDR2 YYDKDF (reference sequence). CDR3 residues: CATSRVQGEQFF. CDR3 in DNA: TGTGCCACCAGCAGAGTGCAGGGTGAGCAGTTCTTC.

V gene TRBV4-1 combines with J gene TRBJ2-7, with D tentatively TRBD1 (6 bases). The CDR3 is 15 amino acids. Germline CDR1 reads MGHRA; CDR2 reads YSYEKL. The germline V and J ends were trimmed by 3 bases and 6 bases, with 18 bases remaining between them. The chain's CDR3 is CASSQFVAGVGEQYF. The CDR3 region has the DNA TGCGCCAGCAGCCAGTTCGTTGCAGGGGTTGGCGAGCAGTACTTC.

V gene TRBV29-1 combines with J gene TRBJ1-1; D gene uncertain. CDR1 SQVTM and CDR2 ANQGSEA come from the germline V gene. CDR3 length: 15 amino acids. V was cut by 5 bases and J by 3 bases, with 19 bases left in between. The CDR3 sequence: CSVSLSTRPDTEAFF. DNA for the CDR3: TGCAGCGTTTCTCTTAGCACCCGCCCGGACACTGAAGCTTTCTTT.

This clonotype has more than one count but fewer than ten. The rearrangement uses TRBV24-1 and TRBJ1-2, with D unresolved. The CDR3 is made up of 14 amino acids. Trimming took 3 bases from V and 4 from J, leaving 11 bases between them. Germline V gene data show CDR1 as KGHDR and CDR2 as SFDVKD. CDR3 in amino acids: CATSDPNGGYGYTF. The CDR3 DNA is TGTGCCACCAGTGATCCGAATGGCGGCTATGGCTACACCTTC.

This clonotype was picked up a small number of times. The CDR3: CASSPAGGAGNQPQHF. The CDR3 nucleotides read TGTGCCAGCAGCCCTGCTGGGGGCGCGGGTAATCAGCCCCAGCATTTT. The V gene is TRBV7-6, the J gene TRBJ1-5; tentatively, D is TRBD1 (6 bases). CDR3 size: 16 residues. Germline V CDR1 and CDR2: SGHVS, FNYEAQ. Trimming took off 5 bases at V and 4 bases at J, with 18 bases between the two ends.

This clonotype was seen repeatedly, ten times or more. The J gene is TRBJ2-3, the V gene TRBV7-9; tentatively, D is TRBD2 (6 bases). Germline CDR1 reads SEHNR; CDR2 reads FQNEAQ (reference sequence). This CDR3 is 15 amino acids long. Trimming cost V 5 bases and J 3 bases, with 15 bases left between them. This CDR3 reads CASSPTDGGTDTQYF. For the CDR3, the DNA is TGTGCCAGCAGCCCGACGGACGGGGGTACAGATACGCAGTATTTT.

This clonotype was counted ten times or more. The chain has TRBV6-5 and TRBJ2-7, with 7 bases identical to TRBD1. The germline gives CDR1 MNHEY, CDR2 SVGAGI. Unmatched junction bases numbered 9, after V lost 4 bases and J lost 3 bases. This CDR3 spans 15 amino acids. DNA of the CDR3: TGTGCCAGCAGTTTCACCGGGACAGCCTACTACGAGCAGTACTTC. This sequence encodes CASSFTGTAYYEQYF.

At least ten counts were recorded for this clonotype. The chain carries TRBV4-1 and TRBJ2-1; no clear D. Per the germline V gene, CDR1 is MGHRA and CDR2 is YSYEKL. Between the trimmed V and J ends, which lost 0 bases and 11 bases, there was a span of 8 bases. CDR3 size: 12 residues. CDR3 in DNA: TGCGCCAGCAGCCAAGATTTGAGACAGCAGTTCTTC. Translated, it gives CASSQDLRQQFF.

The J gene is TRBJ1-5, the V gene TRBV24-1, with D perhaps TRBD1 (5 bases). V gave up 7 bases and J gave up 9 bases, with 12 bases separating them. Germline assignment: CDR1 KGHDR and CDR2 SFDVKD. This CDR3 comprises 12 residues. CDR3: CATSQGEGPQHF. CDR3 DNA: TGTGCCACCAGCCAGGGAGAAGGGCCCCAGCATTTT.

V usage is TRBV6-5 and J usage is TRBJ2-3; perhaps D is TRBD1 or TRBD2 (5 bases each). The CDR3 contains 15 residues. CDR1 is MNHEY and CDR2 is SVGAGI in the germline V gene. V shed 5 bases and J shed 3 bases, with 15 bases lying between them. The CDR3 DNA reads TGTGCCAGCAGTCATGAGGGGTTGCGGACAGATACGCAGTATTTT. Its protein is CASSHEGLRTDTQYF.

This clonotype was counted a few times. The chain combines TRBV5-1 with TRBJ2-5; D assignment may be TRBD1 or TRBD2 (5 bases each). Trimming shortened V by 3 bases and J by 0 bases, and 15 bases separated the two germline ends. This CDR3 has 16 residues. Germline loops: CDR1 SGHRS, CDR2 YFSETQ. The CDR3 reads CASSWGRLVYQETQYF. The CDR3, as DNA: TGCGCCAGCAGCTGGGGACGTTTAGTTTACCAAGAGACCCAGTACTTC.

The sample holds a few counts of this clonotype. V gene TRBV4-3 combines with J gene TRBJ1-4; the D is unclear. This CDR3 region has 15 residues. V lost 0 bases and J 5 bases, leaving 10 bases between the germline ends. The V gene's germline CDR1 is LGHNA and CDR2 YSLEER. The chain's CDR3 is CASSQDRGQNEKLFF. CDR3 nucleotide sequence: TGCGCCAGCAGCCAAGATCGGGGTCAGAATGAAAAACTGTTTTTT.

This clonotype was observed a few times. V and J are TRBV25-1 and TRBJ2-1, with D possibly TRBD2 on 6 matching bases. Germline V gene sequence: CDR1 MGHDK, CDR2 SYGVNS. V was cut by 9 bases and J by 0 bases, with 12 bases left in between. This CDR3 is 14 amino acids long. CDR3 bases: TGTGCCAGTGGGGAGGACAACTCCTACAATGAGCAGTTCTTC. Translated: CASGEDNSYNEQFF.

This clonotype was seen more than once but under ten times. The chain combines TRBV20-1 with TRBJ2-3; no clear D. Looked up from germline, CDR1 is DFQATT and CDR2 is SNEGSKA (reference sequence). This CDR3 comprises 14 residues. V lost 5 bases, J lost 2 bases, and 14 bases lay in between. CDR3 in amino acids: CSALDALYTDTQYF. The CDR3 DNA follows: TGCAGTGCTCTGGACGCGTTATACACAGATACGCAGTATTTT.

V is TRBV4-1 and J is TRBJ1-2, with TRBD1 matching 7 bases. The V gene end was trimmed by 4 bases and the J gene end by 4 bases; junction bases not matched to a gene: 3. Germline CDR1 and CDR2: MGHRA and YSYEKL. The CDR3 covers 13 residues. The CDR3 region has the DNA TGCGCCAGCAGCCGCGGACAGGTCTATGGCTACACCTTC. It specifies CASSRGQVYGYTF.

This clonotype appeared many times. The J gene is TRBJ1-1, the V gene TRBV5-1, with D hard to call. The CDR3 loop spans 14 amino acids. Trimming removed 1 base at V and 1 base at J, with 8 bases between. CDR1 and CDR2 from the germline V gene are SGHRS and YFSETQ. CDR3 sequence (DNA): TGCGCCAGCAGCTTGAACGGTGCGAACACTGAAGCTTTCTTT. Protein product: CASSLNGANTEAFF.

This chain links TRBV20-1 with TRBJ2-7, with TRBD1 matching over 9 bases. This CDR3 spans 13 amino acids. J was trimmed by 3 bases and V by 6 bases; bases with no gene match: 6. Germline V gives CDR1 DFQATT, CDR2 SNEGSKA (reference sequence). The chain's CDR3 is CSAERTGDYEQYV. The CDR3 DNA reads as TGCAGTGCGGAAAGGACAGGGGACTACGAGCAGTACGTC.

The J gene is TRBJ1-6, the V gene TRBV20-1; 10 bases are a match to TRBD1. Germline CDR1 is DFQATT and CDR2 is SNEGSKA (reference sequence). V lost 4 bases and J lost 10; bases outside the gene matches: 7. The CDR3 runs 14 residues. The CDR3 loop reads CSATAGTGESPLHF. The CDR3 DNA sequence: TGCAGTGCTACCGCCGGGACAGGGGAGTCACCCCTCCACTTT.